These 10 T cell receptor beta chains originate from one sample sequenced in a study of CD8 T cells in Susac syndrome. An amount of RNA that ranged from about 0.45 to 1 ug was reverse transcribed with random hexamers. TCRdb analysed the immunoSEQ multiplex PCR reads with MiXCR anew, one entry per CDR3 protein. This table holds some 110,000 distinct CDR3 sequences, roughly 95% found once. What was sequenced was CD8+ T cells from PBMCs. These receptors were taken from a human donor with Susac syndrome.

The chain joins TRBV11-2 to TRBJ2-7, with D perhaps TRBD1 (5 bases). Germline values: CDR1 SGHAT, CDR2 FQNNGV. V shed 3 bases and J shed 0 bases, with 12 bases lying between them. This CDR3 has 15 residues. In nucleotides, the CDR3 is TGTGCCAGCAGCTTCGAGACAGAAAACTCCTACGAGCAGTACTTC. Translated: CASSFETENSYEQYF. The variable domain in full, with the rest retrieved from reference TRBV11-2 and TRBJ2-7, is EAGVAQSPRYKIIEKRQSVAFWCNPISGHATLYWYQQILGQGPKLLIQFQNNGVVDDSQLPKDRFSAERLKGVDSTLKIQPAKLEDSAVYLCASSFETENSYEQYFGPGTRLTVT.

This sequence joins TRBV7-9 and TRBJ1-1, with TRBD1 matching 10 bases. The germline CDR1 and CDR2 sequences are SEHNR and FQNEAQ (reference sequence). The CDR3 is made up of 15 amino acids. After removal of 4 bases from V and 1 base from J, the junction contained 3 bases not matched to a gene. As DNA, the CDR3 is TGTGCCAGCAGCTGGGGGACAGGGGAGAACACTGAAGCTTTCTTT. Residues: CASSWGTGENTEAFF.

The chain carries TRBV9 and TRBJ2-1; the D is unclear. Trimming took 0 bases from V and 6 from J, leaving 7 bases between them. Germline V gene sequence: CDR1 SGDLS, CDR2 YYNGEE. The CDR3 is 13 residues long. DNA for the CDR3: TGTGCCAGCAGCGTAGGACCCACCAATGAGCAGTTCTTC. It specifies CASSVGPTNEQFF.

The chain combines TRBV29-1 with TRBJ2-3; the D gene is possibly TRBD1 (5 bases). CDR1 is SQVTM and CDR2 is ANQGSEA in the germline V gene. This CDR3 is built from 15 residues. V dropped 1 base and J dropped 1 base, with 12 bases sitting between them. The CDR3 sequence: CSVEGGAGGTDTQYF. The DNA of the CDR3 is TGCAGCGTTGAAGGGGGCGCAGGTGGCACAGATACGCAGTATTTT.

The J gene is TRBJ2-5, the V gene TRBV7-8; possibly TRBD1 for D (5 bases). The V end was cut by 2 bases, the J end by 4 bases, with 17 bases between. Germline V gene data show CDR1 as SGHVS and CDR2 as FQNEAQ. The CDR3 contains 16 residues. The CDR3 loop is CASSLRSAGKRETQYF. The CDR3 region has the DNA TGTGCCAGCAGCTTACGATCGGCAGGGAAGCGAGAGACCCAGTACTTC.

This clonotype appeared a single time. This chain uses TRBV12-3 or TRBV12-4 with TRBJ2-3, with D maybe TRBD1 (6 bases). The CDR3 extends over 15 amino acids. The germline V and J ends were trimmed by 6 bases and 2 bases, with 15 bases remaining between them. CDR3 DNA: TGTGCCAGCAGCTTCGGACAGCGCCCCACAGATACGCAGTATTTT. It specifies CASSFGQRPTDTQYF.

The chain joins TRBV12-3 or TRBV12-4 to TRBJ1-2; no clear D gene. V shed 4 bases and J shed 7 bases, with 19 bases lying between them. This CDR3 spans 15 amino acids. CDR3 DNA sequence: TGTGCCAGCAGTTCACACACGGATGAGCTGGGTGGCTACACCTTC. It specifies CASSSHTDELGGYTF.

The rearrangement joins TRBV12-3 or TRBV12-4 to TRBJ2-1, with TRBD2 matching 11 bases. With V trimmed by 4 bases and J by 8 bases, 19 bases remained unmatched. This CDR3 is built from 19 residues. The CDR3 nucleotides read TGTGCCAGCAGTTCCACCATATTTAGGGGTAGCGGGGGGGCATATGAGCAGTTCTTC. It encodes CASSSTIFRGSGGAYEQFF.

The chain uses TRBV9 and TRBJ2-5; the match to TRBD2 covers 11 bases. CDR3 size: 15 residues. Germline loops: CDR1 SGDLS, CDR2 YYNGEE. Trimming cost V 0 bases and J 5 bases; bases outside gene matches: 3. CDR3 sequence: CASSVVAGGQETQYF. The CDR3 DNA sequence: TGTGCCAGCAGCGTAGTAGCGGGGGGGCAGGAGACCCAGTACTTC.

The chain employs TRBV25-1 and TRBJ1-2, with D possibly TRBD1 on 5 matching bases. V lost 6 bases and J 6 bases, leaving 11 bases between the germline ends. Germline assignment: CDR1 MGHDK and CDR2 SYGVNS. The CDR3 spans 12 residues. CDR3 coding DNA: TGTGCCAGCAGGGTAGGGGATGATGGCTACACCTTC. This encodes CASRVGDDGYTF.